These T cell receptor beta chains were read from a single sample in a study of cytomegalovirus exposure and HLA in healthy donors. Libraries were prepared by immunoSEQ multiplex PCR; TCRdb keeps only in-frame clonotypes and omits some of them. The sample lists 95,000 to 150,000 clones, 78% occurring once. The sample taken for sequencing was PBMCs. All receptors derive from a woman between 35 and 50 years old in good health and CMV-seronegative. CDR3s include the opening cysteine and the closing phenylalanine or tryptophan. The D gene is left open where the match is weak. Size tells how often a clone was seen (once, few, many) or the class of an expanded clone, and some rows leave it out.

d_gene,j_gene,v_gene,abundance,CDR3aa,CDR3nt
TRBD1,TRBJ2-7,TRBV18,-,CASSPRDRGVDEQYF,TGTGCCAGCTCGCCAAGGGACAGGGGGGTGGACGAGCAGTACTTC
TRBD2,TRBJ2-6,TRBV7-6,-,CASSKYSGREGANVLTF,TGTGCCAGCAGCAAATACTCCGGGAGGGAAGGGGCCAACGTCCTGACTTTC
TRBD1,TRBJ1-5,TRBV15,-,CATSGGPGGYNQPQHF,TGTGCCACCAGCGGAGGACCAGGGGGGTATAATCAGCCCCAGCATTTT
-,TRBJ1-2,TRBV6-1,-,CASSEAGSRGGYTF,TGTGCCAGCAGTGAAGCGGGAAGTCGCGGGGGCTACACCTTC
TRBD2,TRBJ2-2,TRBV4-1,-,CASSPGGGTSGYTGELFF,TGCGCCAGCAGCCCAGGGGGGGGGACTAGCGGTTACACCGGGGAGCTGTTTTTT
TRBD1,TRBJ2-2,TRBV5-1,-,CASRPTGGGSGELFF,TGCGCCAGCAGACCCACAGGGGGCGGGTCCGGGGAGCTGTTTTTT
TRBD2,TRBJ2-1,TRBV5-1,-,CASSPRGSGRAKDNEQFF,TGCGCCAGCAGCCCCCGGGGTAGCGGGAGGGCCAAAGACAATGAGCAGTTCTTC
-,TRBJ1-2,TRBV29-1,-,CGVEGFRGRPNYGYTF,TGCGGCGTTGAAGGGTTTCGAGGCAGACCCAACTATGGCTACACCTTC
-,TRBJ2-3,TRBV7-3,-,CASSLTGAYTDTQYF,TGTGCCAGCAGCTTAACTGGAGCCTACACAGATACGCAGTATTTT
-,TRBJ1-2,TRBV27,-,CASSLSAGSNYGYTF,TGTGCCAGCAGTTTATCGGCAGGTTCTAACTATGGCTACACCTTC
-,TRBJ2-7,TRBV5-8,-,CASSFSRGRYYEQYF,TGTGCCAGCAGCTTTAGCAGGGGAAGATACTACGAGCAGTACTTC
TRBD1,TRBJ2-1,TRBV5-4,-,CASSRTGERYEQFF,TGTGCCAGCAGCCGGACAGGGGAACGCTATGAGCAGTTCTTC
-,TRBJ2-7,TRBV27,-,CASGRTAYSYEQYF,TGTGCCAGCGGCAGGACAGCATACTCCTACGAGCAGTACTTC
TRBD2,TRBJ2-7,TRBV7-9,-,CASSYLGSGGYEQYF,TGTGCCAGCAGCTACCTTGGGAGCGGGGGCTACGAGCAGTACTTC
-,TRBJ2-2,TRBV4-3,-,CASSQDTGNTGELFF,TGCGCCAGCAGCCAGGACACGGGGAACACCGGGGAGCTGTTTTTT
-,TRBJ2-7,TRBV5-1,-,CASSLGGFPYEQYF,TGCGCCAGCAGCTTGGGAGGGTTCCCCTACGAGCAGTACTTC
TRBD2,TRBJ2-1,TRBV7-9,-,CASSLGLAELPYNEQFF,TGTGCCAGCAGCTTGGGACTAGCGGAGTTGCCCTACAATGAGCAGTTCTTC
TRBD1,TRBJ1-4,TRBV28,-,CASGTGTNEKLFF,TGTGCCAGCGGGACAGGGACTAATGAAAAACTGTTTTTT
TRBD1,TRBJ2-1,TRBV5-1,-,CASSLAGTGYFLFNEQFF,TGCGCCAGCAGCTTGGCCGGGACAGGCTATTTCCTATTCAATGAGCAGTTCTTC
-,TRBJ1-1,TRBV7-9,-,CSSSAVPGVNTEAFF,TGTTCCAGCAGCGCAGTTCCAGGGGTGAACACTGAAGCTTTCTTT
-,TRBJ2-6,TRBV5-6,-,CASSPRAGANGLTF,TGTGCCAGCAGCCCCCGAGCTGGGGCCAACGGCCTGACTTTC
-,TRBJ2-6,TRBV27,-,CASKGGGYSGANGLTF,TGTGCCAGCAAGGGGGGGGGATACTCTGGGGCCAACGGCCTGACTTTC
TRBD2,TRBJ2-7,TRBV28,-,CASSPRSSGIPAYEQYF,TGTGCCAGCAGTCCTAGGTCTAGCGGGATTCCCGCCTACGAGCAGTACTTC
-,TRBJ1-2,TRBV29-1,-,CSVEDRRTVRYYGYTF,TGCAGCGTTGAAGACCGGCGGACAGTCAGATACTATGGCTACACCTTC
TRBD2,TRBJ2-7,TRBV11-2,-,CASSLLLAGNEQYF,TGTGCCAGCAGCTTACTACTAGCGGGTAACGAGCAGTACTTC
-,TRBJ2-7,TRBV6-5,-,CASSYGFRGMPYEQYF,TGTGCCAGCAGTTACGGGTTTCGCGGGATGCCCTACGAGCAGTACTTC
-,TRBJ2-1,TRBV9,-,CASSVRDEQFF,TGTGCCAGCAGCGTTCGAGATGAGCAGTTCTTC
-,TRBJ1-2,TRBV28,-,CASTPGHNYGYTF,TGTGCCAGCACCCCGGGACATAACTATGGCTACACCTTC
-,TRBJ1-3,TRBV4-3,-,CASSQATGTGNTIYF,TGCGCCAGCAGCCAAGCTACAGGGACTGGAAACACCATATATTTT
-,TRBJ2-5,TRBV6-1,once,CASSGRTGRGRETQYF,TGTGCCAGCAGTGGACGGACTGGGAGGGGGAGAGAGACCCAGTACTTC
TRBD2,TRBJ2-1,TRBV5-1,-,CASLGGSGSLNEQFF,TGCGCCAGCCTGGGGGGGAGCGGGAGCTTAAATGAGCAGTTCTTC
-,TRBJ2-2,TRBV19,once,CASSIAGSSGELFF,TGTGCCAGTAGTATAGCGGGTTCCTCCGGGGAGCTGTTTTTT
-,TRBJ1-1,TRBV27,-,CASRLTVNTEAFF,TGTGCCAGCAGATTAACTGTGAACACTGAAGCTTTCTTT
TRBD1,TRBJ1-5,TRBV29-1,-,CSVGQGDQPQHF,TGCAGCGTCGGACAGGGGGATCAGCCCCAGCATTTT
TRBD1,TRBJ2-6,TRBV28,-,CASSSYRDRGSGANVLTF,TGTGCCAGCAGTTCTTACCGGGACAGGGGTTCTGGGGCCAACGTCCTGACTTTC
-,TRBJ2-7,TRBV28,few,CASSPLVAGNSYEQYF,TGTGCCAGCAGTCCTTTGGTGGCAGGGAATTCCTACGAGCAGTACTTC
-,TRBJ2-7,TRBV7-9,-,CSSSLRGSSYEQYF,TGTTCCAGCAGCTTAAGAGGGAGCTCCTACGAGCAGTACTTC
TRBD1,TRBJ2-2,TRBV7-2,-,CASSPGQINTGELFF,TGTGCCAGCAGCCCGGGACAGATAAACACCGGGGAGCTGTTTTTT
-,TRBJ1-4,TRBV5-1,-,CASRGANEKLFF,TGCGCCAGCAGGGGCGCTAATGAAAAACTGTTTTTT
TRBD2,TRBJ2-7,TRBV19,-,CASSIDPSGIYEQYF,TGTGCCAGTAGTATAGATCCTAGCGGGATCTACGAGCAGTACTTC
TRBD2,TRBJ2-5,TRBV7-9,-,CASSHDLAGGWETQYF,TGTGCCAGCAGCCACGACCTAGCGGGAGGGTGGGAGACCCAGTACTTC
TRBD1,TRBJ2-3,TRBV5-1,-,CASSLGSGTGVRDTQYF,TGCGCCAGCAGCTTGGGTTCCGGGACAGGGGTCCGAGATACGCAGTATTTT
TRBD1,TRBJ2-7,TRBV19,-,CASSTLNRDRGYEQYF,TGTGCCAGTAGTACCCTGAACCGGGACAGGGGCTACGAGCAGTACTTC
TRBD1,TRBJ1-1,TRBV14,once,CASSNHEGQGNTEAFF,TGTGCCAGCAGTAATCACGAGGGACAGGGGAACACTGAAGCTTTCTTT
-,TRBJ2-1,TRBV5-1,-,CASSLAFHEQFF,TGCGCCAGCAGCTTGGCCTTCCATGAGCAGTTCTTC
-,TRBJ2-7,TRBV4-1,-,CASQIGQGGSYEQYF,TGCGCCAGCCAAATAGGGCAGGGGGGATCCTACGAGCAGTACTTC
TRBD1,TRBJ1-4,TRBV5-1,-,CASSLGQGAEKLFF,TGCGCCAGCAGCTTGGGACAGGGGGCTGAAAAACTGTTTTTT
-,TRBJ2-5,TRBV5-6,-,CASSPEVQETQYF,TGTGCCAGCAGCCCGGAGGTACAAGAGACCCAGTACTTC
-,TRBJ1-2,TRBV11-2,-,CASSSRRGAGGYTF,TGTGCCAGCAGCTCCCGGCGGGGGGCGGGGGGCTACACCTTC
-,TRBJ1-1,TRBV7-2,-,CASSSPQLNTEAFF,TGTGCCAGCAGCTCACCACAGTTGAACACTGAAGCTTTCTTT
-,TRBJ1-1,TRBV2,few,CASLKEGGNTEAFF,TGTGCCAGCCTTAAAGAAGGGGGGAACACTGAAGCTTTCTTT
TRBD2,TRBJ2-1,TRBV7-9,-,CASSSPLAGGPHNEQFF,TGTGCCAGCAGCTCACCCCTAGCGGGAGGGCCCCACAATGAGCAGTTCTTC
TRBD1,TRBJ1-4,TRBV11-2,-,CASSRDRGREKLFF,TGTGCCAGCAGCCGAGACAGGGGGCGTGAAAAACTGTTTTTT